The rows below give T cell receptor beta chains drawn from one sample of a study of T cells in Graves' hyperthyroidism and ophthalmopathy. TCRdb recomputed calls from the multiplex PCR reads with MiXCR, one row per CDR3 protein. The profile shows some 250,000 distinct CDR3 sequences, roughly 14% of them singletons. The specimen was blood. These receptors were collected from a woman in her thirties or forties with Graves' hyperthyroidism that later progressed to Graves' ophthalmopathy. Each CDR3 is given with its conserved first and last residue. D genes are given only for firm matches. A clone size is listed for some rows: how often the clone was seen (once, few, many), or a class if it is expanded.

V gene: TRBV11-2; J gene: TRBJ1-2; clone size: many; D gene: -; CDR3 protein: CASSLEEFYGYTF; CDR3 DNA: TGTGCCAGCAGCTTAGAAGAATTCTATGGCTACACCTTC
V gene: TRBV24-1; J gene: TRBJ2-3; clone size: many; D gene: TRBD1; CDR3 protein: CATSDTDRALGDTQYF; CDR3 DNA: TGTGCCACCAGTGATACGGACAGGGCCTTAGGAGATACGCAGTATTTT
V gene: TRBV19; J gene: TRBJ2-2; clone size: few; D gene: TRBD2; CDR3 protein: CASTLGGAGELFF; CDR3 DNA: TGTGCCAGTACCTTGGGAGGGGCCGGGGAGCTGTTTTTT
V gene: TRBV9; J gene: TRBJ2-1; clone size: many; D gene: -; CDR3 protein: CASSVGGGQNNEQFF; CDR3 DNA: TGTGCCAGCAGCGTAGGTGGAGGTCAGAACAATGAGCAGTTCTTC
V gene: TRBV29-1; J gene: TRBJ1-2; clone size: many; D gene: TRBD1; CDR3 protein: CSVEPGTEYGYTF; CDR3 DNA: TGCAGCGTTGAACCCGGGACAGAATATGGCTACACCTTC
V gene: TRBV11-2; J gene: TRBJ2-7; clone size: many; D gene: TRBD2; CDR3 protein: CASSPGLAWYEQYF; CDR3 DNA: TGTGCCAGCAGCCCGGGACTAGCCTGGTACGAGCAGTACTTC
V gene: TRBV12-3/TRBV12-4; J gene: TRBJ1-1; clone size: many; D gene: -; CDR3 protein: CASSQTVYTEAFF; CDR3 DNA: TGTGCCAGCAGCCAGACAGTTTACACTGAAGCTTTCTTT
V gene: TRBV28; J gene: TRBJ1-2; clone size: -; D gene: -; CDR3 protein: CASSLAGNYGYTF; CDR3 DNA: TGTGCCAGCAGTTTAGCAGGGAACTATGGCTACACCTTC
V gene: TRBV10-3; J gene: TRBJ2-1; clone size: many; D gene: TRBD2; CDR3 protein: CAISPGLAGADSYNEQFF; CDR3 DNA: TGTGCCATCAGCCCGGGACTAGCGGGAGCAGACTCCTACAATGAGCAGTTCTTC
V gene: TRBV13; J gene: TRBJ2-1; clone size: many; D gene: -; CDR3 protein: CASSLSEGRYYNEQFF; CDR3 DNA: TGTGCCAGCAGCTTATCAGAGGGCCGATACTACAATGAGCAGTTCTTC
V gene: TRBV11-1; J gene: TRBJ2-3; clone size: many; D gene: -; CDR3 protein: CASSLKDYSTDTQYF; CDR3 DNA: TGTGCCAGCAGCTTAAAGGACTATAGCACAGATACGCAGTATTTT
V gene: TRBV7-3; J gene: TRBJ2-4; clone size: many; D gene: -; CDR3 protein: CASSLTGGTKNIQYF; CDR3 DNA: TGTGCCAGCAGCTTAACGGGGGGAACCAAAAACATTCAGTACTTC
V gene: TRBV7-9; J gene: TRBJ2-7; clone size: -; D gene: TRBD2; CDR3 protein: CASSYGTSGRSYEQYF; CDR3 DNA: TGTGCCAGCAGCTACGGGACTAGCGGGAGATCCTACGAGCAGTACTTC
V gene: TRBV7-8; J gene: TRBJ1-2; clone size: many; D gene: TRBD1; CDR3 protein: CASSPVLRDRSTNYGYTF; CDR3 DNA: TGTGCCAGCAGCCCCGTACTCCGGGACAGGAGTACTAACTATGGCTACACCTTC
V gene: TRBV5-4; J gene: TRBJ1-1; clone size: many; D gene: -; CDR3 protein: CASSFFGALNTEAFF; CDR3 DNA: TGTGCCAGCAGCTTCTTTGGGGCACTCAACACTGAAGCTTTCTTT
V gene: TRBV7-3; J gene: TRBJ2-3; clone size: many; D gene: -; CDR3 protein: CASSLFISGTDTQYF; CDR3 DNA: TGTGCCAGCAGCTTGTTTATTAGCGGAACAGATACGCAGTATTTT
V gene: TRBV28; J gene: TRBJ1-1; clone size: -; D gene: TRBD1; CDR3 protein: CASSIPGQGLGTEAFF; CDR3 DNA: TGTGCCAGCAGTATACCGGGACAGGGCCTTGGGACTGAAGCTTTCTTT
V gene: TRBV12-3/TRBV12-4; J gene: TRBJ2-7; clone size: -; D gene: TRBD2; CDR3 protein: CASSPSGRALYEQYF; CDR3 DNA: TGTGCCAGCAGTCCTAGCGGGAGGGCCTTATACGAGCAGTACTTC
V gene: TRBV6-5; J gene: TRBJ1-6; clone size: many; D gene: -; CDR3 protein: CASSYLPKGNNSPLHF; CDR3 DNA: TGTGCCAGCAGTTACTTGCCCAAAGGAAATAATTCACCCCTCCACTTT
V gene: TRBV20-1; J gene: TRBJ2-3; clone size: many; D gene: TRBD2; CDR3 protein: CSASPPMGLAGIFDTQYF; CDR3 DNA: TGCAGTGCTAGTCCCCCCATGGGGCTAGCGGGCATATTTGATACGCAGTATTTT
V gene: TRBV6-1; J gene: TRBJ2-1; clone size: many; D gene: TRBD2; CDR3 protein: CASSELAGAPNEQFF; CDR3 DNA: TGTGCCAGCAGTGAACTAGCGGGAGCCCCCAATGAGCAGTTCTTC
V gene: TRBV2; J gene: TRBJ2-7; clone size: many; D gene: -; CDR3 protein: CALRRKDNYEQYF; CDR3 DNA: TGTGCCCTCCGCAGGAAGGATAATTACGAGCAGTACTTC
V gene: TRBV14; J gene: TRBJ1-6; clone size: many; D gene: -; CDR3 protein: CASSQGHNSPLHF; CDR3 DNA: TGTGCCAGCAGCCAAGGACATAATTCACCCCTCCACTTT
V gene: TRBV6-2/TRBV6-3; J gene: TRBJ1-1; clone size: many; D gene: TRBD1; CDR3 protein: CASSYSGKGANTEAFF; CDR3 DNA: TGTGCCAGCAGTTACTCGGGCAAGGGGGCGAACACTGAAGCTTTCTTT
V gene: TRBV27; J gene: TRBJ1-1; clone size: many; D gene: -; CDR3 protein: CARFGTLSRNEAFF; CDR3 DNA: TGTGCCAGATTTGGAACGCTAAGTCGGAATGAAGCTTTCTTT
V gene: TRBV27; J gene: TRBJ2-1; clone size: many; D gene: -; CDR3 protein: CASSLKFWDREGLVPVMYLNEQFF; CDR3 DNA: TGTGCCAGCAGTTTAAAGTTTTGGGACAGGGAGGGACTAGTTCCGGTTATGTATCTCAATGAGCAGTTCTTC
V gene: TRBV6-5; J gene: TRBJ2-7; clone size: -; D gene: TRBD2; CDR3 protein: CASSWTSGPYEQYF; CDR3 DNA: TGTGCCAGCAGTTGGACTAGCGGCCCCTACGAGCAGTACTTC
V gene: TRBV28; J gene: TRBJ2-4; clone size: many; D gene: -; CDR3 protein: CASSTWTVSDKNIQYF; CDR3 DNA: TGTGCCAGCAGTACCTGGACAGTCTCTGACAAAAACATTCAGTACTTC
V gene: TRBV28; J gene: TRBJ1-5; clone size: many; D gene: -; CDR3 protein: CASRLRRQINQPQHF; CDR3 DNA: TGTGCCAGCAGACTACGCAGGCAGATCAATCAGCCCCAGCATTTT
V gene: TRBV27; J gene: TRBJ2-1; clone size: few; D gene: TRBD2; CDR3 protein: CASRGGGTTYNEQFF; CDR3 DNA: TGTGCCAGCAGGGGGGGGGGGACTACCTACAATGAGCAGTTCTTC
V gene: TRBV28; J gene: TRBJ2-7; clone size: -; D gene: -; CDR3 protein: CASSEECFYEKYF; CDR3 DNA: TGTGCCAGTTCGGAGGAGTGTTTCTACGAGAAGTACTTC
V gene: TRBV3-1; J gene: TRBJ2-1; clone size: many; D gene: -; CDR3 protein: CASSQLFKASSYNEQFF; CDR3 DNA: TGTGCCAGCAGCCAGCTCTTTAAGGCGAGCTCCTACAATGAGCAGTTCTTC
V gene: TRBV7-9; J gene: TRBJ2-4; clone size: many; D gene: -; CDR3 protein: CASSRSWGPDIQYF; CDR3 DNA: TGTGCCAGCAGCCGAAGCTGGGGGCCTGACATTCAGTACTTC
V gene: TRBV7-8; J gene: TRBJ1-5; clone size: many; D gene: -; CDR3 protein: CASSATGQGNQPQHF; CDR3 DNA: TGTGCCAGCAGCGCCACGGGGCAAGGCAATCAGCCCCAGCATTTT
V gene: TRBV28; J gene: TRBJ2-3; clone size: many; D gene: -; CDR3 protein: CASSWFLVGSVDTQYF; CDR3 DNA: TGTGCCAGCAGTTGGTTTTTAGTCGGGAGTGTGGATACGCAGTATTTT
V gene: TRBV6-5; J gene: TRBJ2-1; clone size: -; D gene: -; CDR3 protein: CASSYWDELFF; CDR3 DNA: TGTGCCAGCAGTTACTGGGATGAGTTGTTCTTC
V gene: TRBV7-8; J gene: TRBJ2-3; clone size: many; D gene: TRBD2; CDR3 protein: CASSLGLAGWANTQYF; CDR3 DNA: TGTGCCAGCAGCTTAGGGCTAGCGGGATGGGCGAACACGCAGTATTTT
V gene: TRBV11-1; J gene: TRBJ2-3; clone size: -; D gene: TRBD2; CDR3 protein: CASSPGTSGLDTQYF; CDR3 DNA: TGTGCCAGCAGCCCTGGGACTAGCGGACTAGATACGCAGTATTTT
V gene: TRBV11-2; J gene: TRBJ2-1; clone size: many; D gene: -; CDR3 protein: CASSFSWGRAEQFF; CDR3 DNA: TGTGCCAGCAGCTTTTCATGGGGGCGTGCTGAGCAGTTCTTC
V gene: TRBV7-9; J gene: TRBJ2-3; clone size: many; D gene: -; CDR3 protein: CASSPERAVSTDTQYF; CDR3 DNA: TGTGCCAGCAGCCCTGAGAGGGCGGTGAGCACAGATACGCAGTATTTT
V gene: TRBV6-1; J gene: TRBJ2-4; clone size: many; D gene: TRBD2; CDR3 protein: CASSPGLTSGSLAKNIQYF; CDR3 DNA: TGTGCCAGCAGTCCAGGTTTGACTAGCGGTAGTCTAGCCAAAAACATTCAGTACTTC
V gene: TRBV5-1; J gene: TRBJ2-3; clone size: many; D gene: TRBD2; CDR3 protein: CASSLGTSGPLWKQYF; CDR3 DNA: TGCGCCAGCAGCTTGGGGACTAGCGGACCCCTTTGGAAGCAGTATTTT
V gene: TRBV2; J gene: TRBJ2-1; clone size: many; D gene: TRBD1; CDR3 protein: CARQGRNNEQFF; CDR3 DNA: TGTGCCAGACAGGGGAGAAACAATGAGCAGTTCTTC
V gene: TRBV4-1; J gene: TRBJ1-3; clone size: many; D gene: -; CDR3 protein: CASSQDPGVSGNTIYF; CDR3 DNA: TGCGCCAGCAGCCAAGATCCGGGAGTCTCTGGAAACACCATATATTTT
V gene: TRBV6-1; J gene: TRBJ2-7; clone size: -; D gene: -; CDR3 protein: CASSTSRSYEQYF; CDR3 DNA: TGTGCCAGCAGCACTTCAAGGAGCTACGAGCAGTACTTC
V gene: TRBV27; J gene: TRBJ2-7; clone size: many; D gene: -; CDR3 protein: CASSLIQTYEQYF; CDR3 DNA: TGTGCCAGCAGTTTGATACAAACCTACGAGCAGTACTTC
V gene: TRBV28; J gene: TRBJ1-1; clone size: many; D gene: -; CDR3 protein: CASTVNTEAFF; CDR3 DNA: TGTGCCAGCACCGTGAACACTGAAGCTTTCTTT
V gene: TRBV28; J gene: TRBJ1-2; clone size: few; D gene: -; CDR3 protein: CASSFDHQDGYTF; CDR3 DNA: TGTGCCAGCAGTTTTGATCATCAGGATGGCTACACCTTC
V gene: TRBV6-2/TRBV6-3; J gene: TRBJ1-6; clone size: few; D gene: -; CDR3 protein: CASSYSRGSPLHF; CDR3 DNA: TGTGCCAGCAGTTACTCGAGGGGCTCACCCCTCCACTTT
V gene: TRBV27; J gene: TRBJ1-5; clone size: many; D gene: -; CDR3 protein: CASSIQGLSNQPQHF; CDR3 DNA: TGTGCCAGCAGTATACAGGGACTTAGCAATCAGCCCCAGCATTTT
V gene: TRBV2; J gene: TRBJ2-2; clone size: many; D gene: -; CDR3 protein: CASSPQGFNTGELFF; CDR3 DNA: TGTGCCAGCAGTCCACAGGGTTTCAACACCGGGGAGCTGTTTTTT
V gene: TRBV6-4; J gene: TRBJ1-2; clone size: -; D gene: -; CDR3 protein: CASNHSLSNYGYTF; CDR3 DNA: TGTGCCAGCAACCATTCGTTATCTAACTATGGCTACACCTTC
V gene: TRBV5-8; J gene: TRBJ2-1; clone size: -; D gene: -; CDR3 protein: CASSLAAGAYNEQFF; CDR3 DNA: TGTGCCAGCAGCTTGGCGGCAGGGGCCTACAATGAGCAGTTCTTC
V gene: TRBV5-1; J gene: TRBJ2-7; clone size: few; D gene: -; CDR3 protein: CASSLDGSSYEQYF; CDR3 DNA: TGCGCCAGCAGCCTGGACGGGAGCTCCTACGAGCAGTACTTC